The 24 T cell receptor beta chains below all came from one sample that was sequenced in a study of OX40 agonist ivuxolimab in advanced cancers. The repertoire was sequenced with immunoSEQ multiplex PCR; TCRdb's copy has only in-frame clones and lacks some. Among fewer than 50,000 clones, about three quarters were seen once, and the ten largest hold under 10%. Sequenced material: CD4+ or CD8+ T cells sorted from blood, taken in a trial of the OX40 agonist ivuxolimab. The receptors shown here come from an adult with an advanced solid tumor such as melanoma, head and neck, liver or kidney cancer.

A few counts support this clone. The chain employs TRBV11-2 and TRBJ2-5; 7 positions agree with TRBD1. Germline V gene data show CDR1 as SGHAT and CDR2 as FQNNGV. CDR3 length: 16 residues. With V trimmed by 4 bases and J by 1 base, 9 bases remained unmatched. The CDR3 bases are TGTGCCAGCAGCTCCGCACCCGGGACAGCCCAAGAGACCCAGTACTTC. It yields the protein CASSSAPGTAQETQYF.

The V call is TRBV5-4, the J call TRBJ2-5, with TRBD2 matching 16 bases. The V gene end was trimmed by 0 bases and the J gene end by 4 bases; junction bases not matched to a gene: 6. The CDR3 totals 18 residues. Germline V gene data show CDR1 as SGHNT and CDR2 as YYREEE (reference sequence). The CDR3 coding sequence is TGTGCCAGCAGCTTGGAGGGACTAGCGGGGGGGCTGGGAGAGACCCAGTACTTC. It specifies CASSLEGLAGGLGETQYF.

The chain is built from TRBV9 and TRBJ2-1; TRBD1 aligns across 9 bases. This CDR3 has 14 residues. The germline gives CDR1 SGDLS, CDR2 YYNGEE. V gave up 3 bases and J gave up 6 bases; unmatched junction bases: 4. The CDR3 sequence is CASSGTGGFNEQFF. Here the CDR3 DNA reads TGTGCCAGCAGCGGAACAGGGGGCTTCAATGAGCAGTTCTTC.

This rearrangement joins TRBV15 to TRBJ2-6, with a possible D match to TRBD1 (6 bases). Germline CDR1 LNHNV, CDR2 YYDKDF (reference sequence). The CDR3 spans 17 residues. V was trimmed by 4 bases and J by 2 bases, leaving 15 bases between them. CDR3 coding DNA: TGTGCCACCAGCAACCCGGACAGATTCGCTGGGGCCAACGTCCTGACTTTC. It translates to CATSNPDRFAGANVLTF. Full variable domain (outside the CDR3, taken from reference TRBV15 and TRBJ2-6): DAMVIQNPRYQVTQFGKPVTLSCSQTLNHNVMYWYQQKSSQAPKLLFHYYDKDFNNEADTPDNFQSRRPNTSFCFLDIRSPGLGDTAMYLCATSNPDRFAGANVLTFGAGSRLTVL.

This clone was observed a single time. J is TRBJ1-1 and V is TRBV29-1; D gene uncertain. V gave up 4 bases and J gave up 8 bases, with 14 bases separating them. Germline lookup yields CDR1 SQVTM and CDR2 ANQGSEA. The CDR3 extends over 12 amino acids. CDR3 sequence reads: CSVGIPRVEAFF. CDR3 DNA: TGCAGCGTTGGAATCCCACGCGTCGAAGCTTTCTTT.

This sequence joins TRBV2 and TRBJ1-2; D not certain. This CDR3 comprises 11 residues. The ends were cut back, 7 bases at V and 0 bases at J, with 3 bases in the middle. Germline V lookup: CDR1 SNHLY, CDR2 FYNNEI. The CDR3 sequence: CASKTNYGYTF. CDR3 sequence (DNA): TGTGCCAGCAAGACTAACTATGGCTACACCTTC.

This clone occurred a few times. The rearrangement links TRBV19 to TRBJ1-1; possible D gene TRBD1, 5 bases. In germline, CDR1 is LNHDA, CDR2 SQIVND (reference sequence). Trimming removed 6 bases at V and 5 bases at J, with 10 bases between. The CDR3 consists of 12 residues. CDR3 residues: CASSVRGTEAFF. The CDR3 region has the DNA TGTGCCAGTAGCGTGAGGGGTACTGAAGCTTTCTTT.

The CDR3 is CASSSSPYSYEQYF. CDR3 bases: TGTGCCAGCAGTTCAAGCCCCTACTCCTACGAGCAGTACTTC. The chain carries TRBV2 and TRBJ2-5; D uncertain. The DNA end is more similar to TRBJ2-7, so the J call may be wrong. The CDR3 extends over 14 amino acids. Germline V lookup: CDR1 SNHLY, CDR2 FYNNEI.

The rearrangement uses TRBV7-3 and TRBJ1-5; D ambiguous. With 7 bases removed from V and 7 bases from J, the gap between germline ends came to 14 bases. This CDR3 comprises 13 residues. Germline CDR1 reads SGHTA; CDR2 reads FQGTGA. The CDR3 DNA is TGTGCCAGCACCCCCGGATTTGGACAGCCCCAGCATTTT. This sequence encodes CASTPGFGQPQHF.

The chain recombines TRBV11-1 with TRBJ2-7; D possibly uses TRBD1 or TRBD2 (6 bases each). The CDR3 has 14 residues. Germline loops: CDR1 SGHAT, CDR2 FQDESV (reference sequence). V shed 1 base and J shed 6 bases, with 13 bases lying between them. The CDR3 loop is CASSLGGATREQYF. In nucleotides, the CDR3 is TGTGCCAGCAGCTTAGGGGGGGCGACGCGCGAGCAGTACTTC. Complete variable domain (other parts from reference TRBV11-1 and TRBJ2-7): EAEVAQSPRYKITEKSQAVAFWCDPISGHATLYWYRQILGQGPELLVQFQDESVVDDSQLPKDRFSAERLKGVDSTLKIQPAELGDSAMYLCASSLGGATREQYFGPGTRLTVT.

The chain uses TRBV28 and TRBJ2-7; TRBD2 matches 7 bases. The CDR3 has 14 amino acids. V lost 7 bases and J lost 2; bases outside the gene matches: 8. Germline lookup yields CDR1 MDHEN and CDR2 SYDVKM. The CDR3 is CASTVGGATYEQYF. Here the CDR3 DNA reads TGTGCCAGCACGGTGGGAGGGGCAACCTACGAGCAGTACTTC.

The sample holds a few counts of this clone. The chain joins TRBV30 to TRBJ1-2; D gene ambiguous. The CDR3 length is 13 residues. Trimming removed 0 bases at V and 8 bases at J, with 13 bases between. The germline gives CDR1 GTSNPN, CDR2 SVGIG (reference sequence). The CDR3 region is CAWSVLQGGGYTF. The CDR3 nucleotides are TGTGCCTGGAGTGTCCTCCAAGGCGGAGGCTACACCTTC.

V usage is TRBV6-5 and J usage is TRBJ2-5; D unclear. Between the trimmed V and J ends, which lost 2 bases and 5 bases, there was a span of 3 bases. Germline V gives CDR1 MNHEY, CDR2 SVGAGI. The CDR3 consists of 11 residues. CDR3 loop: CASSYLETQYF. The CDR3 DNA is TGTGCCAGCAGTTACCTGGAGACCCAGTACTTC.

The chain has TRBV28 and TRBJ1-2, with D uncertain. The CDR3 sequence is 15 residues long. Germline V gene data show CDR1 as MDHEN and CDR2 as SYDVKM. V was shortened by 6 bases and J by 0 bases, with 14 bases between the two germline ends. CDR3 amino acids: CASRTGRRANYGYTF. The CDR3 nucleotides are TGTGCCAGCAGAACCGGACGGAGAGCTAACTATGGCTACACCTTC.

The genes are TRBV18 and TRBJ2-1; 7 bases agree with TRBD1. Trimming at V came to 8 bases and at J to 9 bases, leaving 10 bases not matched to a gene. Germline CDR1 reads KGHSH; CDR2 reads LQKENI. The CDR3 has 13 residues. The CDR3 spells CASKPGTASEQFF. The CDR3 bases are TGTGCCAGCAAACCCGGGACAGCATCTGAGCAGTTCTTC.

The chain is built from TRBV4-1 and TRBJ1-1, with D possibly matching TRBD1 (5 bases). The germline gives CDR1 MGHRA, CDR2 YSYEKL. V lost 4 bases and J lost 1, with 10 bases in between. The CDR3 sequence is 14 residues long. The CDR3 region has the DNA TGCGCCAGCAGCCCTCCGGGGACGAACACTGAAGCTTTCTTT. Protein sequence: CASSPPGTNTEAFF.

This chain joins TRBV19 and TRBJ1-1, with 8 bases lining up with TRBD1. The V gene end was trimmed by 6 bases and the J gene end by 11 bases; junction bases not matched to a gene: 8. CDR1 and CDR2 from the germline V gene are LNHDA and SQIVND (reference sequence). CDR3 length equals 12 residues. CDR3 loop: CASSPWTGSAFF. CDR3 DNA: TGTGCCAGTAGCCCCTGGACAGGGAGCGCTTTCTTT. Full variable domain (outside the CDR3, taken from reference TRBV19 and TRBJ1-1): DGGITQSPKYLFRKEGQNVTLSCEQNLNHDAMYWYRQDPGQGLRLIYYSQIVNDFQKGDIAEGYSVSREKKESFPLTVTSAQKNPTAFYLCASSPWTGSAFFGQGTRLTVV.

This chain uses TRBV7-2 with TRBJ2-5, with unresolved D. The ends were cut back, 3 bases at V and 5 bases at J, with 13 bases in the middle. CDR1 SGHTA and CDR2 FQGNSA come from the germline V gene. This CDR3 comprises 14 residues. CDR3 region: CASSFKVGQETQYF. CDR3 in DNA: TGTGCCAGCAGCTTTAAAGTCGGGCAGGAGACCCAGTACTTC. Based on the CDR3 plus reference TRBV7-2 and TRBJ2-5, the full variable domain is GAGVSQSPSNKVTEKGKDVELRCDPISGHTALYWYRQSLGQGLEFLIYFQGNSAPDKSGLPSDRFSAERTGGSVSTLTIQRTQQEDSAVYLCASSFKVGQETQYFGPGTRLLVL.

The gene calls are TRBV6-5 and TRBJ2-5, with 9 positions matching TRBD1. The V segment lost 6 bases and the J segment 5 bases; nucleotides outside the gene matches: 7. The CDR3 length is 14 residues. The V gene's germline CDR1 is MNHEY and CDR2 SVGAGI. CDR3 in amino acids: CASRSTGGMETQYF. CDR3 DNA sequence: TGTGCCAGCAGGTCTACAGGGGGCATGGAGACCCAGTACTTC.

This chain links TRBV7-3 with TRBJ2-6; D is unclear. Trimming pared 9 bases from V and 0 bases from J, leaving 9 bases between. CDR1 SGHTA and CDR2 FQGTGA come from the germline V gene. This CDR3 is built from 14 residues. CDR3 DNA sequence: TGTGCCAGTAGTCTCTTCTCTGGGGCCAACGTCCTGACTTTC. This gives the protein CASSLFSGANVLTF. The full variable domain, in which reference TRBV7-3 and TRBJ2-6 provide the parts outside the CDR3, is GAGVSQTPSNKVTEKGKYVELRCDPISGHTALYWYRQSLGQGPEFLIYFQGTGAADDSGLPNDRFFAVRPEGSVSTLKIQRTERGDSAVYLCASSLFSGANVLTFGAGSRLTVL.

This chain connects TRBV28 to TRBJ1-5, with 9 bases fitting TRBD1. The CDR3 is 18 amino acids. Trimming removed 2 bases from V and 4 bases from J; junction bases left unmatched: 12. Germline assignment: CDR1 MDHEN and CDR2 SYDVKM. This CDR3 is CASSLEGQGTRGNQPQHF. The CDR3 DNA sequence: TGTGCCAGCAGTTTAGAAGGACAGGGGACCAGGGGGAATCAGCCCCAGCATTTT.

This chain connects TRBV9 to TRBJ2-5; the match to TRBD2 covers 15 bases. Germline V gene sequence: CDR1 SGDLS, CDR2 YYNGEE. The CDR3 totals 17 residues. Trimming cost V 4 bases and J 4 bases; bases outside gene matches: 8. CDR3 sequence (DNA): TGTGCCAGCAGCTTCGGACTAGCGGGGGGGCCAGGAGAGACCCAGTACTTC. Translating it yields CASSFGLAGGPGETQYF.

This chain connects TRBV10-3 to TRBJ2-1; D perhaps matches TRBD1 (5 bases). The germline V gene encodes CDR1 ENHRY and CDR2 SYGVKD. There are 15 residues in the CDR3. V lost 6 bases to trimming and J lost 0 bases, with 12 bases between them. CDR3 nucleotides: TGTGCCATCAGGACAGACACGAGCTCCTACAATGAGCAGTTCTTC. Translating gives CAIRTDTSSYNEQFF.

V usage is TRBV5-1 and J usage is TRBJ2-7; D call uncertain. This CDR3 has 13 residues. The V end was cut by 0 bases, the J end by 2 bases, with 6 bases between. Germline values: CDR1 SGHRS, CDR2 YFSETQ. In DNA, the CDR3 is TGCGCCAGCAGCTTGGGCAGGACCTACGAGCAGTACTTC. It translates to CASSLGRTYEQYF.